Each of the 23 T cell receptor beta chains below was sequenced from the same sample in a study of regulatory T cells in long-lasting Graves disease. Time point in this sample: newly diagnosed GD, antithyroid drugs for less than 3 months. Preparation of the TCR library used RNA extracted from PBMCs. Library construction for TCR beta used iRepertoire HTBI primers and Arm-PCR of CDR3 regions. TCRdb recomputed calls from the multiplex PCR reads with MiXCR, one row per CDR3 protein. The repertoire holds approximately 350,000 distinct CDR3 sequences, over 15% seen once, with 30% in the top ten. The data were also submitted as part of a second study, on T cells in Graves' hyperthyroidism and ophthalmopathy.

This specimen was peripheral blood mononuclear cells (PBMCs), taken at new diagnosis, from a patient treated with antithyroid drugs. These TCRs come from a man aged 35 to 55 with Graves disease.

This clonotype came up a few times. This rearrangement joins TRBV4-2 to TRBJ1-6; 11 nucleotides agree with TRBD1. Germline V lookup: CDR1 LGHNA, CDR2 YNFKEQ. Trimming removed 3 bases from V and 8 bases from J; junction bases left unmatched: 0. This CDR3 contains 14 residues. CDR3 in amino acids: CASSQGQGDSPLHF. The CDR3 nucleotides are TGTGCCAGCAGCCAGGGACAGGGGGATTCACCCCTCCACTTT.

This clonotype showed up many times. The rearrangement joins TRBV11-3 to TRBJ2-7; 7 bases align to TRBD1. V dropped 5 bases and J dropped 0; count of bases not matched to a gene: 4. Germline V gene sequence: CDR1 SGHNT, CDR2 YENEEA. The CDR3 totals 14 residues. CDR3 sequence: CASSPRDSSYEQYF. The CDR3 DNA sequence: TGTGCCAGCAGCCCCCGGGACAGCTCCTACGAGCAGTACTTC.

CDR3 protein: CASSLGTSGGHGETQYF. In DNA form, the CDR3 reads TGTGCCAGCAGCTTAGGGACTAGCGGGGGACATGGAGAGACCCAGTACTTC. The rearrangement joins TRBV7-8 to TRBJ2-5, with 13 nucleotides matching TRBD2. The CDR3 consists of 17 residues. Germline V CDR1 and CDR2: SGHVS, FQNEAQ. The trim removed 1 base at V and 4 bases at J, leaving 6 bases unmatched.

This clonotype was observed many times. The rearrangement uses TRBV30 and TRBJ2-7, with TRBD1 identical over 8 bases. The germline gives CDR1 GTSNPN, CDR2 SVGIG (reference sequence). The CDR3 runs to 12 residues. The CDR3 loop is CASPGGADEQYF. The DNA of the CDR3 is TGTGCTTCTCCAGGGGGCGCGGACGAGCAGTACTTC.

This clonotype was seen ten or more times. This chain connects TRBV20-1 to TRBJ1-1; TRBD1 aligns across 10 bases. CDR3 length equals 13 residues. V lost 5 bases, J lost 6 bases, and 6 bases stayed unmatched. Germline loops: CDR1 DFQATT, CDR2 SNEGSKA (reference sequence). In DNA form, the CDR3 reads TGCAGTGCTCCCGACAGGGGGCGGTCTGAAGCTTTCTTT. This codes for CSAPDRGRSEAFF.

The chain joins TRBV18 to TRBJ1-6, with a tentative D call TRBD1 (5 bases). Germline-derived CDR1 and CDR2 are KGHSH and LQKENI. The ends were cut back, 3 bases at V and 9 bases at J, with 15 bases in the middle. The CDR3 covers 15 residues. This CDR3 reads CASSPNGAGTSPLHF. Written as DNA, the CDR3 is TGTGCCAGCTCACCTAACGGGGCAGGGACTTCACCCCTCCACTTT.

As concerns this clonotype: This may be a read error: a much more frequent sequence differs by one nucleotide. The CDR3 DNA follows: TGTGCCAGCAGTGAAGAGGACAGGATCCCCTACGAGCAGTTCTTC. Its protein is CASSEEDRIPYEQFF. The chain couples TRBV6-1 to TRBJ2-7; 7 bases are a match to TRBD1. The J call may be in error: the DNA end matches TRBJ2-1 better. The CDR3 extends over 15 amino acids. Per the germline V gene, CDR1 is MNHNS and CDR2 is SASEGT.

Concerning this clonotype: A much larger clone sits a single nucleotide away, making a read error possible. The rearrangement joins TRBV7-2 to TRBJ2-1; D unclear. The germline CDR1 and CDR2 sequences are SGHTA and FQGNSA. This CDR3 spans 14 amino acids. The CDR3 region has the DNA TGTGCCAGCAGCGCTCCTCTCGCGTACAGTGAGCAGTTCTTC. Protein product: CASSAPLAYSEQFF.

Many counts were recorded for this clonotype. The chain recombines TRBV11-2 with TRBJ2-2; 11 bases match TRBD2. From germline, CDR1 is SGHAT and CDR2 FQNNGV. CDR3 length: 16 amino acids. J was trimmed by 4 bases and V by 3 bases; bases with no gene match: 4. CDR3 loop: CASSFRGLAGTGELFF. CDR3 DNA: TGTGCCAGCAGCTTCCGCGGACTAGCGGGCACCGGGGAGCTGTTTTTT.

This clonotype was observed many times. The chain carries TRBV12-3 or TRBV12-4 and TRBJ2-5, with TRBD2 as a possible D gene (6 bases). The CDR3 is made up of 14 amino acids. V shed 2 bases and J shed 0 bases, with 7 bases lying between them. The CDR3 protein is CASSLWRDQETQYF. CDR3 DNA sequence: TGTGCCAGCAGTTTATGGAGGGACCAAGAGACCCAGTACTTC.

Details on this clonotype: The junction departs from germline at one end; a sequencing error may be responsible. Here the CDR3 reads CASILLNTEAFF. DNA for the CDR3: TGTGCCAGCATCTTACTTAACACTGAAGCTTTCTTT. The chain is built from TRBV7-2 and TRBJ1-1, with no clear D. There are 12 residues in the CDR3. Germline V gives CDR1 SGHTA, CDR2 FQGNSA.

This clonotype was counted many times. This chain links TRBV28 with TRBJ2-7; 12 bases are a match to TRBD1. Germline V gene data show CDR1 as MDHEN and CDR2 as SYDVKM. V trimming: 2 bases; J trimming: 6 bases; junction bases outside the gene matches: 8. The CDR3 runs 16 residues. The CDR3 sequence is CASSLGGQGATIEQYF. DNA of the CDR3: TGTGCCAGCAGTTTAGGGGGACAGGGGGCGACTATCGAGCAGTACTTC.

This clonotype was counted many times. The genes are TRBV5-1 and TRBJ2-2; no clear D gene. Looked up from germline, CDR1 is SGHRS and CDR2 is YFSETQ. This CDR3 spans 14 amino acids. Trimming took 6 bases from V and 1 from J, leaving 10 bases between them. CDR3 DNA: TGCGCCAGCACCCTGGTCCTGAACACCGGGGAGCTGTTTTTT. Translating gives CASTLVLNTGELFF.

The table lists this clonotype with a few counts. CDR3 coding DNA: TGTGCCAGTAGTACCAGGGCAGCGAACACCGGGGAGCTGTTTTTT. The encoded protein is CASSTRAANTGELFF. V gene TRBV19 combines with J gene TRBJ2-2; D perhaps matches TRBD1 (5 bases). Germline V gene data show CDR1 as LNHDA and CDR2 as SQIVND (reference sequence). The CDR3 is 15 amino acids. V was clipped by 4 bases and J by 0 bases, with 9 bases between them.

This clonotype was detected many times. V gene TRBV20-1 combines with J gene TRBJ1-1; D may be TRBD1 (5 bases). The length of the CDR3 is 14 residues. Germline CDR1 reads DFQATT; CDR2 reads SNEGSKA (reference sequence). V dropped 6 bases and J dropped 4 bases, with 18 bases sitting between them. CDR3 DNA sequence: TGCAGTGCCCCGTCGAGGGAAAGGGGCACTGAAGCTTTCTTT. Translation gives CSAPSRERGTEAFF.

This chain connects TRBV5-6 to TRBJ2-3; 9 positions agree with TRBD1. V trimming: 6 bases; J trimming: 9 bases; junction bases outside the gene matches: 11. This CDR3 spans 14 amino acids. Germline V CDR1 and CDR2: SGHDT, YYEEEE. CDR3 sequence: CASIRGQGKGTQYF. CDR3 coding DNA: TGTGCCAGCATCCGGGGACAGGGAAAGGGGACGCAGTATTTT.

This clonotype was seen at least ten times. V and J are TRBV5-5 and TRBJ1-1; weak D call: TRBD1 (6 bases). Germline V gene sequence: CDR1 SGHKS, CDR2 YYEKEE (reference sequence). This CDR3 has 16 residues. V lost 3 bases to trimming and J lost 3 bases, with 18 bases between them. The CDR3 coding sequence is TGTGCCAGCAGCTCTGCTTACGGACAGTCTTACACTGAAGCTTTCTTT. This sequence encodes CASSSAYGQSYTEAFF.

V and J are TRBV11-2 and TRBJ2-2, with 14 bases identical to TRBD2. Germline V gene data show CDR1 as SGHAT and CDR2 as FQNNGV. J gave up 9 bases and V 5 bases, and 8 bases lay outside the gene matches. There are 16 residues in the CDR3. The CDR3 region is CASSQEGLAGARELFF. In nucleotides, the CDR3 is TGTGCCAGCAGCCAAGAGGGACTAGCGGGGGCCCGGGAGCTGTTTTTT.

This clonotype was observed a few times. This chain joins TRBV27 and TRBJ1-1; unclear D gene. Germline values: CDR1 MNHEY, CDR2 SMNVEV (reference sequence). The CDR3 runs to 14 residues. Trimming cost V 6 bases and J 1 base, with 12 bases left between them. The CDR3, as DNA: TGTGCCAGCAGGATACAAACCGAGAACACTGAAGCTTTCTTT. Translated, it gives CASRIQTENTEAFF.

On this clonotype: This sequence may be a read error, since a much larger clone differs from it by one base. The chain combines TRBV28 with TRBJ2-1; D uncertain. The CDR3 has 16 residues. CDR1 and CDR2 from the germline V gene are MDHEN and SYDVKM. CDR3 region: CASSPDKPSSYNEQSF. The DNA for the CDR3 is TGTGCCAGCAGTCCCGATAAACCGAGCTCCTACAATGAGCAGTCCTTC. The full variable domain, with the rest looked up from reference TRBV28 and TRBJ2-1, is DVKVTQSSRYLVKRTGEKVFLECVQDMDHENMFWYRQDPGLGLRLIYFSYDVKMKEKGDIPEGYSVSREKKERFSLILESASTNQTSMYLCASSPDKPSSYNEQSFGPGTRLTVL.

In regard to this clonotype: A much bigger clone sits one base away, suggesting this may be a read error. The chain joins TRBV4-2 to TRBJ2-7; D uncertain. The CDR3 covers 14 residues. The V gene's germline CDR1 is LGHNA and CDR2 YNFKEQ. The CDR3 protein is CASSQDPSSHEQYF. CDR3 sequence (DNA): TGTGCCAGCAGCCAAGACCCCAGCTCCCACGAGCAGTACTTC.

In this sample, this clonotype turned up many times. The chain uses TRBV3-1 and TRBJ1-1; D is perhaps TRBD1 (5 bases). Trimming shortened V by 4 bases and J by 4 bases, and 10 bases separated the two germline ends. The CDR3 totals 13 residues. In germline, CDR1 is LGHDT, CDR2 YNNKEL (reference sequence). In DNA, the CDR3 is TGTGCCAGCAGCCGAAGTGGGGCCACTGAAGCTTTCTTT. Residues: CASSRSGATEAFF.

This clonotype has ten or more counts. Germline is not matched at one junction end, which may reflect a read error. The gene calls are TRBV5-1 and TRBJ2-5; 11 bases agree with TRBD1. The CDR3 spans 16 residues. CDR1 and CDR2 (germline): SGHRS, YFSETQ. The CDR3 sequence: CASSPGQGAYQETQYF. In nucleotides, the CDR3 is TGTGCCAGCAGTCCAGGACAGGGGGCGTACCAAGAGACCCAGTACTTC.